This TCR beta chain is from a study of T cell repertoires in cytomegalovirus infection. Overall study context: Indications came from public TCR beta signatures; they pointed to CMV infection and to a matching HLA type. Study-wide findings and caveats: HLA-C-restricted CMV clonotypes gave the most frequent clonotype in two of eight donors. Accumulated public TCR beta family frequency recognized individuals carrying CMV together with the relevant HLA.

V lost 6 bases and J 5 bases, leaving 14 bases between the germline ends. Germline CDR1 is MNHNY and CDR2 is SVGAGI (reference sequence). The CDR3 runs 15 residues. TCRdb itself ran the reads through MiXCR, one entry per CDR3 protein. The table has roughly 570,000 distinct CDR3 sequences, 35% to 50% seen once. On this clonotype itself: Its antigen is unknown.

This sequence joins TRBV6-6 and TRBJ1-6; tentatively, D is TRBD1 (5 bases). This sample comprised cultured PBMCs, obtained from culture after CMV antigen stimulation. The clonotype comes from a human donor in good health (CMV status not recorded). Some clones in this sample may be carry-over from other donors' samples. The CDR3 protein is CASSRTDRNNSPLHF. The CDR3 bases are TGTGCCAGCAGCCGAACAGACAGAAATAATTCACCCCTCCACTTT.